This T cell receptor beta chain was captured in a study of cytomegalovirus exposure and HLA in healthy donors. Whole-study findings and limits: Specificity for CMV antigens was confirmed in vitro for a few of the CMV-associated chains. Later work found most CMV-associated TCR beta chains apparently HLA-restricted.

J gave up 1 base and V 5 bases, and 7 bases lay outside the gene matches. Germline V gives CDR1 SGHTA, CDR2 FQGNSA. This CDR3 contains 15 residues. A word on this clone: Its antigen is still unknown.

With 60 Vbeta and 13 Jbeta primers, the PCR was carried out. TCRdb's table, derived via immunoSEQ multiplex PCR, lists solely in-frame clones and lacks some. Of around 84,000 clones in the sample, roughly 80% are singletons; the top ten hold roughly an eighth. The receptor was derived from a human donor in good health. The chain employs TRBV7-2 and TRBJ2-5, with TRBD2 matching 7 bases. Sequenced sample: PBMCs. This CDR3 reads CASSQRGGPQETQYF. For the CDR3, the DNA is TGTGCCAGCAGCCAACGCGGGGGACCCCAAGAGACCCAGTACTTC.